This T cell receptor beta chain was sequenced in a study of Tregs in tolerant kidney transplant recipients. The overall study: Recipients received nonmyeloablative bone marrow transplants from related graft donors, with transient mixed chimerism.

Germline CDR1 reads MNHEY; CDR2 reads SMNVEV (reference sequence). The CDR3 runs to 16 residues. V was trimmed by 5 bases and J by 2 bases, leaving 18 bases between them. Produced via immunoSEQ multiplex PCR; TCRdb's table is partial and in-frame only. The table has 60,000 to 95,000 clones, 98% seen once. The TCR sequence derives from a human donor who received a combined kidney and bone marrow transplant. Sequencing was performed on CD4+ T cells from blood, taken before the transplant. The chain has TRBV27 and TRBJ1-2; possibly TRBD1 for D (6 bases). CDR3: CASSPGDGYLNYGYTF. The CDR3 region has the DNA TGTGCCAGCAGTCCAGGGGACGGCTACTTGAACTATGGCTACACCTTC.